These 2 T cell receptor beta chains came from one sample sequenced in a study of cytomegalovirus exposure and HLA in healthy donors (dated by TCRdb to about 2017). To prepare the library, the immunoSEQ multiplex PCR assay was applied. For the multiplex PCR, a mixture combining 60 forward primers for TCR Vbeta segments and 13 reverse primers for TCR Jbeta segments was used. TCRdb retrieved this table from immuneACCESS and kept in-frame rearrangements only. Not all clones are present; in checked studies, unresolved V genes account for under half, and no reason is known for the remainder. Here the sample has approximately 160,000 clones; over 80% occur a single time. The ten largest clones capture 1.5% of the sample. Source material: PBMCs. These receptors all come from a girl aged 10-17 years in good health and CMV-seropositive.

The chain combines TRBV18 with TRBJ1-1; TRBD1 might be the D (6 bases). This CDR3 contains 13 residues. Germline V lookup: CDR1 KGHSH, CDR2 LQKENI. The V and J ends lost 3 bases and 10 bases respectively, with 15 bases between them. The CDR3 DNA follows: TGTGCCAGCTCACCTTCGGACAGTGTCTTAGCTTTCTTT. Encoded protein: CASSPSDSVLAFF. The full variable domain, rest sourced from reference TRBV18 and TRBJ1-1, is NAGVMQNPRHLVRRRGQEARLRCSPMKGHSHVYWYRQLPEEGLKFMVYLQKENIIDESGMPKERFSAEFPKEGPSILRIQQVVRGDSAAYFCASSPSDSVLAFFGQGTRLTVV.

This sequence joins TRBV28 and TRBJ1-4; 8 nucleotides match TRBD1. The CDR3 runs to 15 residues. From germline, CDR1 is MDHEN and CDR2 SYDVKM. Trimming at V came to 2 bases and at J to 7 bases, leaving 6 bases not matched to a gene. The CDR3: CASSLPTGTGEKLFF. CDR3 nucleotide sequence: TGTGCCAGCAGTTTACCCACTGGGACAGGTGAAAAACTGTTTTTT.